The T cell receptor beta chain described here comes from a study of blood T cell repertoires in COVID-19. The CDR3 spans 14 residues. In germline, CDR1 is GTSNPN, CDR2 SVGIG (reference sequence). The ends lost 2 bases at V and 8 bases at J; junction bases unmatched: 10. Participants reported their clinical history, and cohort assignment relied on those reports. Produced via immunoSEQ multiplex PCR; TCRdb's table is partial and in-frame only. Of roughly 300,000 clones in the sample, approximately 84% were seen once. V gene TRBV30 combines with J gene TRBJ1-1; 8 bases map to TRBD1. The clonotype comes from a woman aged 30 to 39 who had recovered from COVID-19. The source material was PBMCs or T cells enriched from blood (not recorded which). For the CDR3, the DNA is TGTGCCTGGAGTACAGGACAGGGTCGGGGGGAAGCTTTCTTT. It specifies CAWSTGQGRGEAFF.